This T cell receptor (beta chain) was obtained from a study of T cells in Graves' hyperthyroidism and ophthalmopathy. Study findings and constraints: Appearing also in blood were most of the thyroid clonotypes expanded above 0.001.

Thyroid ultrasound, orbital computed tomography, clinical symptoms, and serum thyroxine and TRAb underpinned diagnoses. This clonotype came up many times. The antigen is undetermined. The germline V gene has CDR1 MNHNS and CDR2 SASEGT. CDR3 length: 16 amino acids. V shed 5 bases, J shed 4 bases, and the junction held 12 bases outside the gene matches. The source material, RNA transcripts, was used to amplify TCR beta CDR3 regions. The HTBI set primed first-round TCR CDR3 RT-PCR. From the multiplex PCR reads, TCRdb called clonotypes with MiXCR, one entry per CDR3 protein. The table has hundreds of thousands of distinct CDR3 sequences, 24% seen once.

This chain joins TRBV6-1 and TRBJ2-7, with 9 bases lining up with TRBD1. The origin of this receptor is a woman aged 25 to 45 with Graves' ophthalmopathy. What was sequenced was blood. The CDR3 DNA follows: TGTGCCAGCAGTCCCTGGACAGGGGACATATGGTACGAGCAGTACTTC. This gives the protein CASSPWTGDIWYEQYF.